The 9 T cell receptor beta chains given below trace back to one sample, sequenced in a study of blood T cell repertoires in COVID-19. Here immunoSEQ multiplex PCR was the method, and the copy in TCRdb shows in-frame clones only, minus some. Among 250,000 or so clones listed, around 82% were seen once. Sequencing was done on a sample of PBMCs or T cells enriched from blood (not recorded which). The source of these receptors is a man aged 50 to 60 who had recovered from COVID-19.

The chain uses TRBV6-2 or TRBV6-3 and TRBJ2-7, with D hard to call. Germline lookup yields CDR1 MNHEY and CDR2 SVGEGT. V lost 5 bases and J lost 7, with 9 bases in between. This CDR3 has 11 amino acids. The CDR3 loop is CASSASVEQYF. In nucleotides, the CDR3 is TGTGCCAGCAGTGCAAGCGTAGAGCAGTACTTC.

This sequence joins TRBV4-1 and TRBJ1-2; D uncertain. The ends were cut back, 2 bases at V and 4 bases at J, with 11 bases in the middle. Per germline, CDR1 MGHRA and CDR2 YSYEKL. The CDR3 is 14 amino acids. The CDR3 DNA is TGCGCCAGCAGCCAAAACAACAGAGCCTATGGCTACACCTTC. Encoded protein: CASSQNNRAYGYTF.

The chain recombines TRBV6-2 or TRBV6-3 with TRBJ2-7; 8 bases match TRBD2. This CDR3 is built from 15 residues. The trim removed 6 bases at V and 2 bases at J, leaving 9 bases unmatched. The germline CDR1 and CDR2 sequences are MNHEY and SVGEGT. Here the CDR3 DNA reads TGTGCCAGCAGCTTAACTAGCGGAGGGGCCTACGAGCAGTACTTC. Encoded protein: CASSLTSGGAYEQYF.

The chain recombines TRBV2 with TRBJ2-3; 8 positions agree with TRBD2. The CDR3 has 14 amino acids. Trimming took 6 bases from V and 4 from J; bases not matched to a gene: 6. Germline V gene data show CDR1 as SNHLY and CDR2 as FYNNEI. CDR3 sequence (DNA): TGTGCCAGCAGGGGACTAGTTAGCGCAGATACGCAGTATTTT. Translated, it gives CASRGLVSADTQYF.

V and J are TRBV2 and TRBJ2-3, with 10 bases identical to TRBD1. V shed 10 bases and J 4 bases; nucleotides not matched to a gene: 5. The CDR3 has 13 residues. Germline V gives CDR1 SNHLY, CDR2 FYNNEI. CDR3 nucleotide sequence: TGTGCCACCCGGACAGGGGGGTCAGATACGCAGTATTTT. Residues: CATRTGGSDTQYF. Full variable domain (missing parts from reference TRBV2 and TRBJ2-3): EPEVTQTPSHQVTQMGQEVILRCVPISNHLYFYWYRQILGQKVEFLVSFYNNEISEKSEIFDDQFSVERPDGSNFTLKIRSTKLEDSAMYFCATRTGGSDTQYFGPGTRLTVL.

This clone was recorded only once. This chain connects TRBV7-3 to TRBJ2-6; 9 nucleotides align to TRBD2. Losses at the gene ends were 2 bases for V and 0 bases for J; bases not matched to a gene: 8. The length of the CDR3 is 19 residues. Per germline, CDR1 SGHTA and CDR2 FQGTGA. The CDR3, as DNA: TGTGCCAGCAGCTTAGATGCAGCGGGAGGCTACTCTGGGGCCAACGTCCTGACTTTC. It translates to CASSLDAAGGYSGANVLTF.

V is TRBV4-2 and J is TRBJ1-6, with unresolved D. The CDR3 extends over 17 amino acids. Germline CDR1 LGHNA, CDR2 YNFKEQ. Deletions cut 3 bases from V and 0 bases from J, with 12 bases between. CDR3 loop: CASSQDGESSYNSPLHF. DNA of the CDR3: TGTGCCAGCAGCCAGGACGGGGAGAGCTCCTATAATTCACCCCTCCACTTT.

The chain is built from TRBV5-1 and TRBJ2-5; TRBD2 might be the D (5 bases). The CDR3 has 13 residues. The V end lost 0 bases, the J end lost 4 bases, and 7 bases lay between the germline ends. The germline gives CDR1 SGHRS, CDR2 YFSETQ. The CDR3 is CASSLVGGETQYF. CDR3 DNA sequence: TGCGCCAGCAGCTTGGTCGGAGGAGAGACCCAGTACTTC. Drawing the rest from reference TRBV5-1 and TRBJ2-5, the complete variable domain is KAGVTQTPRYLIKTRGQQVTLSCSPISGHRSVSWYQQTPGQGLQFLFEYFSETQRNKGNFPGRFSGRQFSNSRSEMNVSTLELGDSALYLCASSLVGGETQYFGPGTRLLVL.

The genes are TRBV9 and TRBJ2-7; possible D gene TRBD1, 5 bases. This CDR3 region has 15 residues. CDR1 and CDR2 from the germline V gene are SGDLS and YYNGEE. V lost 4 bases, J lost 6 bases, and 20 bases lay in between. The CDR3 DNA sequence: TGTGCCAGCAGCCAAAGGGGCGGAGTTTCGACCGAGCAGTACTTC. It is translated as CASSQRGGVSTEQYF.